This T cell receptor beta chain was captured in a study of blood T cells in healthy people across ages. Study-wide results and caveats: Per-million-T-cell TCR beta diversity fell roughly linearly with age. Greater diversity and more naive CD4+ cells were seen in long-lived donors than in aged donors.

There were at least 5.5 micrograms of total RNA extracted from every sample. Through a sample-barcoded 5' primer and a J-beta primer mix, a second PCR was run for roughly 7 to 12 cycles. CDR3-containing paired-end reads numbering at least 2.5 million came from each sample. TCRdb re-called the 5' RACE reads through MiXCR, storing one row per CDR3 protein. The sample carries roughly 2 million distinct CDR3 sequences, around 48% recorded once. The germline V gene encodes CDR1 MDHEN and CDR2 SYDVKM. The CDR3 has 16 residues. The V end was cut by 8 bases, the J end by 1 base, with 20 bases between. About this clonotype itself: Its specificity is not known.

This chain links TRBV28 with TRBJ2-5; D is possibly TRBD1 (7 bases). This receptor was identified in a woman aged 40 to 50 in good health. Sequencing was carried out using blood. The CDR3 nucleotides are TGTGCCAGCCGTTCCGGGAGCAGGGGGATCCAAGAGACCCAGTACTTC. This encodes CASRSGSRGIQETQYF.